One T cell receptor (beta chain) is described in this entry. Germline V CDR1 and CDR2: MNHNY, SVGAGI (reference sequence). V was shortened by 4 bases and J by 7 bases, with 7 bases between the two germline ends. This CDR3 comprises 12 residues. Primers: 60 Vbeta forward and 13 Jbeta reverse. Repertoires were generated with immunoSEQ multiplex PCR, while TCRdb's copy carries only in-frame clones and drops some. The sample has under 200,000 clones, around 77% seen once; the top ten hold 2.4%. This entry is derived from a study of cytomegalovirus exposure and HLA in healthy donors. It was healthy bone marrow donors who served as donors.

The clonotype originates from a man aged 60 to 69 in good health and CMV-seronegative. Material: PBMCs. This chain joins TRBV6-6 and TRBJ1-4; no clear D gene. The chain's CDR3 is CASSSVFEKLFF. The CDR3 DNA is TGTGCCAGCAGTTCGGTGTTTGAAAAACTGTTTTTT.